The clone carrying this T cell receptor beta chain was recorded only once. Its antigen is unidentified. A read error may account for a junction end that differs from germline. Germline V gene data show CDR1 as SSHAT and CDR2 as FNYEAQ (reference sequence). There are 15 residues in the CDR3. Reverse transcription of all isolated RNA meant that expressed TCRB transcripts were sequenced. Generated by immunoSEQ multiplex PCR, the TCRdb table keeps only in-frame clones and is missing some. The sample has 600,000 or so clones; about an eighth are singletons. Isolation of CD4+ naive, central memory, regulatory and stem cell-like memory cells was achieved by sorting via CD45RO/CCR7/CD25/CD127/CD95/CD27. This record belongs to a study of beta chain features in type 1 diabetes. Study-level findings and limits: Equally in patients and controls, shorter templates might have been favored by PCR. Shorter TCRB CDR3s, moderately but significantly so, were found in Type 1 diabetes patients in all four CD4+ subsets. High-TCR-expressing cells could be over-represented by cDNA sequencing. Naive, central memory and regulatory TCRB repertoires appeared more similar among patients than healthy donors.

This clonotype originated in a man aged 18 to 29 with type 1 diabetes. The sample taken for sequencing was naive CD4+ T cells from blood. The V and J genes are TRBV7-7 and TRBJ2-5; tentatively, D is TRBD1 (6 bases). In DNA form, the CDR3 reads TGTGCTAGCAGCGTCTCGTACAGGGTGCAAGAGACCCAGTACTTC. This translates into CASSVSYRVQETQYF.